Below are 2 T cell receptor beta chains sequenced from a single sample in a study of blood T cell repertoires in COVID-19. The method was immunoSEQ multiplex PCR; TCRdb's version includes in-frame clones alone and lacks a portion of them. The sample shows 100,000 to 150,000 clones, around 88% of them seen only once. Sequenced input: peripheral blood. The receptors were gathered from a man in his fifties or sixties with COVID-19, enrolled during active disease.

The J gene is TRBJ1-1, the V gene TRBV29-1, with a weak D call TRBD1 (6 bases). The V end was cut by 7 bases, the J end by 5 bases, with 17 bases between. Looked up from germline, CDR1 is SQVTM and CDR2 is ANQGSEA. This CDR3 is built from 13 residues. The CDR3 sequence: CSAAMQGRTEAFF. In nucleotides, the CDR3 is TGCAGCGCCGCCATGCAGGGGCGGACTGAAGCTTTCTTT. The complete variable domain, with remaining parts taken from reference TRBV29-1 and TRBJ1-1, reads SAVISQKPSRDICQRGTSLTIQCQVDSQVTMMFWYRQQPGQSLTLIATANQGSEATYESGFVIDKFPISRPNLTFSTLTVSNMSPEDSSIYLCSAAMQGRTEAFFGQGTRLTVV.

This clone was detected once. The rearrangement joins TRBV28 to TRBJ1-5; tentative D call: TRBD1 (6 bases). Germline CDR1 reads MDHEN; CDR2 reads SYDVKM. Trimming took off 3 bases at V and 7 bases at J, with 16 bases between the two ends. The CDR3 is made up of 15 amino acids. The CDR3 nucleotides read TGTGCCAGCAGTTTCAGGCACAGGGTGTTGCAGCCCCAGCATTTT. Amino acid sequence: CASSFRHRVLQPQHF.